A selection of T cell receptor beta chains follows, all from one sample in a study of blood T cell repertoires in COVID-19. Profiled with immunoSEQ multiplex PCR; TCRdb holds only in-frame clones, not every one. The sample contains hundreds of thousands of clones, 87% of which appear only once. What was sequenced was peripheral blood. All receptors derive from a woman aged 45-65 years with COVID-19, enrolled during active disease. Each CDR3 is given with its conserved first and last residue. The D gene is left open where the match is weak. Expanded clones are given a class, and other clones once, few, many or no size at all.

d_call,v_call,clone_size,j_call,cdr3_aa,cdr3_nt
TRBD1,TRBV6-6,.,TRBJ1-5,CASSSGQSNQPQHF,TGTGCCAGCAGTTCGGGACAGTCGAATCAGCCCCAGCATTTT
.,TRBV7-3,.,TRBJ2-3,CASSSQGVPKDTQYF,TGTGCCAGCAGCTCACAGGGTGTCCCGAAAGATACGCAGTATTTT
.,TRBV20-1,.,TRBJ1-4,CSARGGEKLFF,TGCAGTGCTAGGGGGGGTGAAAAACTGTTTTTT
.,TRBV29-1,once,TRBJ1-1,CSAQWRLRSTNTEAFF,TGCAGCGCGCAATGGAGACTCCGGAGTACTAACACTGAAGCTTTCTTT
.,TRBV30,.,TRBJ1-2,CAWSKLGAAQSGDGYTF,TGTGCCTGGAGTAAGTTGGGGGCAGCCCAGAGCGGAGATGGCTACACCTTC
.,TRBV7-3,.,TRBJ2-1,CASSLETINEQFF,TGTGCCAGCAGCCTCGAGACTATCAATGAGCAGTTCTTC
.,TRBV5-8,.,TRBJ2-7,CASSLVGRGSYEQYF,TGTGCCAGCAGCTTGGTTGGGAGGGGGAGTTACGAGCAGTACTTC
TRBD1,TRBV7-9,.,TRBJ2-1,CASSSGQGRGSEQFF,TGTGCCAGCAGCTCGGGACAGGGCCGTGGAAGTGAGCAGTTCTTC
.,TRBV11-2,.,TRBJ1-3,CASSLGGGSGNTIYF,TGTGCCAGCAGCCTAGGGGGGGGTTCTGGAAACACCATATATTTT
TRBD2,TRBV29-1,once,TRBJ2-5,CSVERSGLAGGQETQYF,TGCAGCGTTGAAAGAAGCGGTCTAGCGGGAGGACAAGAGACCCAGTACTTC
.,TRBV21-1,.,TRBJ2-7,CASSNPSGRGAYEQYF,TGTGCCAGCAGCAACCCCAGCGGGAGAGGAGCCTACGAGCAGTACTTC
TRBD2,TRBV27,.,TRBJ2-2,CASSPRLAAGELFF,TGTGCCAGCAGTCCCCGACTAGCAGCCGGGGAGCTGTTTTTT
TRBD2,TRBV12-3/TRBV12-4,.,TRBJ2-3,CASSSAGGTQYF,TGTGCCAGCAGCTCAGCGGGAGGAACGCAGTATTTT
TRBD1,TRBV14,.,TRBJ2-5,CASSPFRDRQETQYF,TGTGCCAGCAGCCCATTCCGGGACAGACAAGAGACCCAGTACTTC
.,TRBV12-3/TRBV12-4,.,TRBJ1-1,CASSSMYTEAFF,TGTGCCAGCAGTTCAATGTACACTGAAGCTTTCTTT
.,TRBV7-9,.,TRBJ1-2,CASSFKQVNYGYTF,TGTGCCAGCAGCTTCAAACAGGTGAACTATGGCTACACCTTC
TRBD1,TRBV5-6,.,TRBJ2-7,CASSPPSGQHLMYEQYF,TGTGCCAGCAGCCCGCCATCGGGACAGCACCTTATGTACGAGCAGTACTTC
TRBD2,TRBV5-1,.,TRBJ2-7,CASSLQGTSGSYEQYF,TGCGCCAGCAGCTTGCAGGGGACTAGCGGCTCCTACGAGCAGTACTTC
.,TRBV5-1,.,TRBJ1-6,CASSLEGGNNSPLHF,TGCGCCAGCAGCTTGGAGGGGGGGAATAATTCACCCCTCCACTTT
.,TRBV7-9,.,TRBJ1-3,CASSSTALGNTIYF,TGTGCCAGCAGCTCTACAGCTCTGGGAAACACCATATATTTT
TRBD2,TRBV15,.,TRBJ2-1,CATSRDLAGGSNEQFF,TGTGCCACCAGCAGAGATCTAGCGGGAGGGTCTAATGAGCAGTTCTTC
.,TRBV30,.,TRBJ2-2,CAWSQNTGELFF,TGTGCCTGGAGTCAGAACACCGGGGAGCTGTTTTTT
.,TRBV29-1,.,TRBJ2-2,CSARNTGELFF,TGCAGCGCTAGAAACACCGGGGAGCTGTTTTTT
.,TRBV11-2,.,TRBJ2-5,CASSLDVTNQETQYF,TGTGCCAGCAGCTTAGATGTCACAAACCAAGAGACCCAGTACTTC
TRBD1,TRBV27,few,TRBJ1-5,CASRGQPGGNQPQHF,TGTGCCAGCAGGGGACAGCCAGGGGGCAATCAGCCCCAGCATTTT
.,TRBV10-2,once,TRBJ2-1,CASSDERQVYNEQFF,TGCGCCAGCAGTGATGAGCGCCAAGTTTACAATGAGCAGTTCTTC
TRBD1,TRBV5-1,.,TRBJ2-3,CASSIRKTGQGLYF,TGCGCCAGCAGCATAAGAAAAACGGGACAGGGTCTGTATTTT
TRBD1,TRBV18,few,TRBJ1-5,CASSRGTGVNQPQHF,TGTGCCAGCTCGCGCGGGACAGGGGTAAATCAGCCCCAGCATTTT
TRBD1,TRBV24-1,.,TRBJ2-5,CATSDPWTGGKETQYF,TGTGCCACCAGTGATCCTTGGACAGGGGGCAAAGAGACCCAGTACTTC
TRBD1,TRBV30,.,TRBJ2-7,CAWSVRGTGDEQYF,TGTGCCTGGAGTGTACGAGGGACAGGGGACGAGCAGTACTTC
.,TRBV9,once,TRBJ2-1,CASSPRGAPQGWGNEQFF,TGTGCCAGCAGCCCCCGGGGAGCTCCCCAGGGGTGGGGCAATGAGCAGTTCTTC
TRBD1,TRBV5-1,.,TRBJ2-7,CASSEDRGQGITYEQYF,TGCGCCAGCAGCGAGGATAGAGGACAGGGGATCACCTACGAGCAGTACTTC
TRBD1,TRBV5-1,once,TRBJ2-5,CASSSTSTGKETQYF,TGCGCCAGCAGTTCCACCTCGACAGGGAAGGAGACCCAGTACTTC
.,TRBV7-2,few,TRBJ1-5,CASSLRGPQHF,TGTGCCAGCAGCTTGCGGGGGCCCCAGCATTTT
.,TRBV28,.,TRBJ1-2,CASSLVVGRGGYTF,TGTGCCAGCAGTTTGGTCGTGGGTCGCGGTGGCTACACCTTC
TRBD1,TRBV7-8,.,TRBJ1-2,CASNRDRGGGYTF,TGTGCCAGCAATCGTGACAGGGGAGGTGGCTACACCTTC
.,TRBV4-2,.,TRBJ2-6,CASSQAGSGANVLTF,TGTGCCAGCAGCCAAGCGGGCTCTGGGGCCAACGTCCTGACTTTC
TRBD2,TRBV7-7,.,TRBJ2-1,CASSLGTSGSYNEQFF,TGTGCTAGCAGCTTAGGTACTAGCGGGAGCTACAATGAGCAGTTCTTC
.,TRBV30,.,TRBJ1-4,CAWSLGSSTNEKLFF,TGTGCCTGGAGTTTAGGGAGTTCAACTAATGAAAAACTGTTTTTT
TRBD2,TRBV7-2,.,TRBJ2-1,CASSSRWETSGSSYNEQFF,TGTGCCAGCAGCTCTCGCTGGGAGACTAGCGGGAGTTCCTACAATGAGCAGTTCTTC
.,TRBV6-1,.,TRBJ1-2,CASSEAGGLGEYGYTF,TGTGCCAGCAGTGAAGCGGGAGGATTAGGGGAATATGGCTACACCTTC
.,TRBV25-1,.,TRBJ2-1,CASSELSGAAYNEQFF,TGTGCCAGCAGTGAATTATCAGGGGCTGCATACAATGAGCAGTTCTTC
.,TRBV18,.,TRBJ1-3,CASSPQEGSGNTIYF,TGTGCCAGCTCACCACAGGAGGGCTCTGGAAACACCATATATTTT
.,TRBV7-9,.,TRBJ1-1,CASSLVNTGSGEAFF,TGTGCCAGCAGCTTAGTGAACACGGGTAGTGGTGAAGCTTTCTTT
.,TRBV15,once,TRBJ2-5,CATSRDQMTRQTMETQYF,TGTGCCACCAGCAGAGATCAGATGACGAGACAGACGATGGAGACCCAGTACTTC
.,TRBV5-6,.,TRBJ2-7,CASRGGDSYEQYF,TGTGCCAGCAGGGGCGGGGACTCCTACGAGCAGTACTTC
.,TRBV6-5,.,TRBJ1-1,CASSYSRTSATEAFF,TGTGCCAGCAGTTACTCCAGGACATCGGCCACTGAAGCTTTCTTT
.,TRBV19,.,TRBJ2-1,CASSSGQYSYNEQFF,TGTGCCAGTAGTTCCGGACAGTACTCCTACAATGAGCAGTTCTTC
TRBD2,TRBV6-1,once,TRBJ2-1,CASSEVNRGPLAGVGGEQFF,TGTGCCAGCAGTGAAGTTAACAGGGGGCCACTAGCGGGAGTTGGAGGTGAGCAGTTCTTC
.,TRBV5-1,.,TRBJ1-2,CASSSGGVGLGYTF,TGCGCCAGCAGCTCCGGGGGGGTTGGGCTTGGCTACACCTTC
.,TRBV3-1/TRBV3-2,.,TRBJ2-7,CASAGPRQYF,TGTGCCAGCGCAGGTCCGCGGCAGTACTTC
TRBD1,TRBV19,once,TRBJ1-2,CAIRTGQGNYGYTF,TGTGCCATCCGTACGGGACAGGGGAACTATGGCTACACCTTC
TRBD2,TRBV7-6,.,TRBJ2-1,CASSLGGLAGGNEQFF,TGTGCCAGCAGCTTAGGGGGACTAGCGGGAGGTAATGAGCAGTTCTTC
TRBD2,TRBV7-6,.,TRBJ2-3,CASSPLLVAGGLGTDTQYF,TGTGCCAGCAGCCCTCTACTAGTAGCGGGAGGTCTTGGCACAGATACGCAGTATTTT
.,TRBV19,.,TRBJ1-1,CASQVAAEGAEAFF,TGTGCCAGTCAAGTGGCGGCTGAGGGGGCTGAAGCTTTCTTT
.,TRBV30,.,TRBJ2-1,CAWSGWTGGEQFF,TGTGCCTGGAGTGGGTGGACTGGAGGGGAGCAGTTCTTC
TRBD2,TRBV7-3,.,TRBJ2-3,CASSLSSGRLDTQYF,TGTGCCAGCAGCTTGTCTAGCGGGAGGCTCGATACGCAGTATTTT
TRBD2,TRBV23-1,.,TRBJ2-3,CASSQLDSLAGGPSRDTQYF,TGCGCCAGCAGTCAATTAGATTCACTAGCGGGAGGGCCCTCGAGAGATACGCAGTATTTT
TRBD1,TRBV27,.,TRBJ2-3,CASSQRTGVDTQYF,TGTGCCAGCAGTCAGCGAACAGGGGTAGATACGCAGTATTTT